This is a list of T cell receptor beta chains from one sample in a study of cytomegalovirus exposure and HLA in healthy donors. Sequencing used immunoSEQ multiplex PCR; TCRdb keeps in-frame clones, though not all of them. Among around 65,000 clones, 70% to 85% were seen once, and the ten largest hold around 3%. The sequenced sample was PBMCs. All receptors come from a girl between 10 and 17 years old in good health and CMV-seropositive. CDR3s include the opening cysteine and the closing phenylalanine or tryptophan. The D gene is left open where the match is weak. Only part of the rows carry a size: once, few, many, or a class if the clone is expanded.

TRBJ2-1 | 12 | . | . | TRBV5-1 | CASSSQGNEQFF
TRBJ2-3 | 21 | . | TRBD2 | TRBV29-1 | CSVELTTVRLAGGGGTDTQYF
TRBJ2-3 | 17 | . | TRBD2 | TRBV6-1 | CASSASRLAGGPDTQYF
TRBJ1-4 | 15 | . | . | TRBV5-1 | CASSFYRGTNEKLFF
TRBJ2-2 | 16 | once | . | TRBV6-6 | CASSYVGGAEAGELFF
TRBJ2-1 | 17 | . | . | TRBV2 | CASSVRAVAKSYNEQFF
TRBJ1-6 | 15 | . | . | TRBV5-1 | CASSLARQNNSPLHF
TRBJ1-3 | 16 | . | TRBD1 | TRBV4-1 | CASSHGQGGYGNTIYF
TRBJ2-4 | 22 | . | . | TRBV28 | CASSLPAAAGIDYKGAKNIQYF
TRBJ1-3 | 14 | . | . | TRBV10-3 | CAIRDGGGGNTIYF
TRBJ2-7 | 14 | . | . | TRBV27 | CASSFLAGPYEQYF
TRBJ2-2 | 18 | . | TRBD1 | TRBV30 | CAWSPSGQGAWGAGELFF
TRBJ1-4 | 15 | . | . | TRBV5-4 | CASSLVGAGHEKLFF
TRBJ2-6 | 17 | . | TRBD1 | TRBV7-2 | CASSQDRGWAGANVLTF
TRBJ2-4 | 15 | few | . | TRBV6-5 | CASSSARGAKNIQYF
TRBJ2-2 | 15 | few | . | TRBV6-6 | CASRQYNDNTGELFF
TRBJ1-1 | 17 | . | TRBD1 | TRBV5-1 | CASSLGGGAMANTEAFF
TRBJ1-6 | 15 | . | . | TRBV5-1 | CASSLDGQLNSPLHF
TRBJ1-4 | 15 | . | . | TRBV28 | CASSRGGRPNEKLFF
TRBJ2-7 | 13 | . | . | TRBV6-1 | CASKEGERLEQYF
TRBJ2-1 | 19 | . | TRBD2 | TRBV4-2 | CASSQEALTSPKLYNEQFF
TRBJ2-4 | 13 | . | . | TRBV28 | CASSLMEANIQYF
TRBJ2-5 | 15 | few | TRBD2 | TRBV7-7 | CASSLAGGAQETQYF
TRBJ2-3 | 15 | . | TRBD2 | TRBV7-7 | CASSLAGGSTDTQYF
TRBJ2-3 | 14 | . | . | TRBV5-1 | CASSPVGVTDTQYF
TRBJ1-4 | 15 | . | . | TRBV18 | CASSPRPGPEEKLFF
TRBJ1-4 | 15 | . | . | TRBV7-2 | CASSLYITREGKLFF
TRBJ1-6 | 14 | few | . | TRBV6-1 | CASSGGGAASPLHF
TRBJ2-5 | 11 | . | . | TRBV5-4 | CASSLGGREYF
TRBJ2-1 | 15 | once | . | TRBV13 | CASSFWRRGRNEQFF
TRBJ2-6 | 17 | . | . | TRBV7-8 | CASSIKLLSFRANVLTF
TRBJ1-1 | 19 | few | . | TRBV5-6 | CASSLFGAGAALLNTEAFF
TRBJ2-6 | 17 | . | TRBD2 | TRBV5-1 | CASSLEPGLLGANVLTF
TRBJ2-3 | 15 | . | TRBD2 | TRBV28 | CASEGYGGATDTQYF
TRBJ2-7 | 11 | . | . | TRBV20-1 | CSQGQPYEQYF
TRBJ2-7 | 14 | . | . | TRBV15 | CATSRDIYFYEQYF
TRBJ2-7 | 12 | . | . | TRBV5-1 | CASSSGAYEQYF
TRBJ1-2 | 13 | . | . | TRBV25-1 | CASTGGAPYGYTF
TRBJ2-1 | 13 | . | . | TRBV6-1 | CASRLRDRDEQFF
TRBJ1-2 | 15 | . | . | TRBV10-3 | CAISEMTATQYGYTF
TRBJ2-2 | 13 | . | . | TRBV10-1 | CASSGYEPGELFF
TRBJ2-1 | 15 | . | TRBD2 | TRBV6-6 | CASSDSGGYYNEQFF
TRBJ2-1 | 18 | . | TRBD2 | TRBV13 | CASSHLAGVPLYYNEQFF
TRBJ1-1 | 16 | . | . | TRBV15 | CATSRDLLASRPEAFF
TRBJ1-2 | 16 | . | . | TRBV6-5 | CASSYSTRAGNYGYTF
TRBJ2-3 | 17 | many | TRBD2 | TRBV28 | CASTRLAGGTFTDTQYF
TRBJ1-4 | 14 | . | . | TRBV5-1 | CASSVRVGEEKLFF
. | 12 | . | . | TRBV6-5 | CASYRRAGEQYF
TRBJ2-2 | 17 | once | TRBD2 | TRBV6-4 | CASSALAGVTGTGELFF
TRBJ1-3 | 17 | . | . | TRBV4-2 | CASSQDSGHFSGNTIYF
TRBJ1-1 | 13 | . | . | TRBV18 | CASSPKRVAEAFF
TRBJ1-1 | 12 | . | . | TRBV5-4 | CASSSRNTEAFF